This is a list of T cell receptor beta chains from one sample in a study of cytotoxic CD8 clonotypes in ibrutinib-treated CLL. Sequencing was performed with immunoSEQ multiplex PCR; in TCRdb, only in-frame clones are kept and a portion is missing. Of about 300,000 clones listed, over 60% are singletons. The material sequenced was PBMCs, taken after 36 months of ibrutinib treatment. These receptors all come from a human donor with chronic lymphocytic leukemia. Both conserved end residues are part of each CDR3. The order of the fields is clone size, D gene, V gene, J gene, CDR3 DNA, CDR3 protein. D genes are given only for firm matches. Rows may omit the clone size; those that give it use once, few, many or a size class.

clone size: few
D gene: .
V gene: TRBV25-1
J gene: TRBJ2-2
CDR3 DNA: TGTGCCAGCAGTGTGGTTGGGGAGCTGTTTTTT
CDR3 protein: CASSVVGELFF

clone size: .
D gene: .
V gene: TRBV6-4
J gene: TRBJ2-3
CDR3 DNA: TGTGCCAGCTCGCGGACCATTTCCACAGATACGCAGTATTTT
CDR3 protein: CASSRTISTDTQYF

clone size: .
D gene: .
V gene: TRBV11-2
J gene: TRBJ1-5
CDR3 DNA: TGTGCCAGCAGCTTAGAGCGGGCGGACCAGCCCCAGCATTTT
CDR3 protein: CASSLERADQPQHF

clone size: .
D gene: .
V gene: TRBV27
J gene: TRBJ2-5
CDR3 DNA: TGTGCCAGCAGTTTACTAGGAAGTGTAGAGACCCAGTACTTC
CDR3 protein: CASSLLGSVETQYF

clone size: once
D gene: .
V gene: TRBV4-1
J gene: TRBJ1-3
CDR3 DNA: TGCGCCAGCAGCCAAGACTTCAAGCGGCTCGGGGTCCCGGGAAACACCATATATTTT
CDR3 protein: CASSQDFKRLGVPGNTIYF

clone size: .
D gene: TRBD2
V gene: TRBV5-4
J gene: TRBJ2-5
CDR3 DNA: TGTGCCAGCAGCTCGGGACTAGCGGGGAGGGGGCAAGAGACCCAGTACTTC
CDR3 protein: CASSSGLAGRGQETQYF

clone size: .
D gene: TRBD2
V gene: TRBV29-1
J gene: TRBJ2-1
CDR3 DNA: TGCAGCGTTGTAAGCGGGAGTTTCTCCTACAATGAGCAGTTCTTC
CDR3 protein: CSVVSGSFSYNEQFF

clone size: .
D gene: .
V gene: TRBV5-1
J gene: TRBJ2-7
CDR3 DNA: TGCGCCAGCAGCTTGACAGTGACAACCTACGAGCAGTACTTC
CDR3 protein: CASSLTVTTYEQYF

clone size: .
D gene: .
V gene: TRBV10-1
J gene: TRBJ2-3
CDR3 DNA: TGCGCCAGCAGTGAGGAGGGACTTTCTAGCACAGATACGCAGTATTTT
CDR3 protein: CASSEEGLSSTDTQYF

clone size: .
D gene: .
V gene: TRBV11-3
J gene: TRBJ2-3
CDR3 DNA: TGTGCCAGCAGCCTCGTTTTTGGACAACCTTTCTACGATACGCAGTATTTT
CDR3 protein: CASSLVFGQPFYDTQYF

clone size: .
D gene: .
V gene: TRBV11-2
J gene: TRBJ1-6
CDR3 DNA: TGTGCCAGCAGCTTACAGGGTCTTTATAATTCACCCCTCCACTTT
CDR3 protein: CASSLQGLYNSPLHF

clone size: .
D gene: .
V gene: TRBV7-6
J gene: TRBJ1-4
CDR3 DNA: TGTGCCAGCAGCTTAGCGCTTAATGAAAAACTGTTTTTT
CDR3 protein: CASSLALNEKLFF

clone size: .
D gene: TRBD1
V gene: TRBV25-1
J gene: TRBJ2-7
CDR3 DNA: TGTGCCAGCAGTGGACAGGGGCTCAGCTCCTACGAGCAGTACTTC
CDR3 protein: CASSGQGLSSYEQYF

clone size: .
D gene: .
V gene: TRBV6-5
J gene: TRBJ2-2
CDR3 DNA: TGTGCCAGCAGTTACCTAGGGTTTAGGGACACCGGGGAGCTGTTTTTT
CDR3 protein: CASSYLGFRDTGELFF

clone size: .
D gene: .
V gene: TRBV28
J gene: TRBJ2-7
CDR3 DNA: TGTGCCAGCAGTTTAGGACGGACCTACGAGCAGTACTTC
CDR3 protein: CASSLGRTYEQYF

clone size: .
D gene: .
V gene: TRBV25-1
J gene: TRBJ2-3
CDR3 DNA: TGTGCCAGCAGTGAATGGTCGTTCGGCACAGATACGCAGTATTTT
CDR3 protein: CASSEWSFGTDTQYF

clone size: .
D gene: TRBD1
V gene: TRBV6-5
J gene: TRBJ2-5
CDR3 DNA: TGTGCCAGCAGTTACTCGATAACAGGGGTGTGGGAGACCCAGTACTTC
CDR3 protein: CASSYSITGVWETQYF

clone size: .
D gene: TRBD2
V gene: TRBV28
J gene: TRBJ2-7
CDR3 DNA: TGTGCCAGCGCGCCCAGCGGGGGGGCCGGGACCTACGAGCAGTACTTC
CDR3 protein: CASAPSGGAGTYEQYF

clone size: .
D gene: .
V gene: TRBV27
J gene: TRBJ2-7
CDR3 DNA: TGTGCCAGCAGTATATTGACAGGCCCCTACGAGCAGTACTTC
CDR3 protein: CASSILTGPYEQYF

clone size: .
D gene: .
V gene: TRBV6-1
J gene: TRBJ1-2
CDR3 DNA: TGTGCCAGCAGTGGACTCGGGCCAAACTATGGCTACACCTTC
CDR3 protein: CASSGLGPNYGYTF

clone size: few
D gene: .
V gene: TRBV5-4
J gene: TRBJ2-7
CDR3 DNA: TGTGCCACCGAATTCCACGAGCAGTACTTC
CDR3 protein: CATEFHEQYF

clone size: .
D gene: TRBD1
V gene: TRBV7-8
J gene: TRBJ2-2
CDR3 DNA: TGTGCCAGCAGCTTTAGGACAGGGTCATTTACCGGGGAGCTGTTTTTT
CDR3 protein: CASSFRTGSFTGELFF

clone size: few
D gene: .
V gene: TRBV19
J gene: TRBJ2-4
CDR3 DNA: TGTGCCAGTCAACATCAAGGTCCCTTATCCAAAAACATTCAGTACTTC
CDR3 protein: CASQHQGPLSKNIQYF

clone size: .
D gene: .
V gene: TRBV6-5
J gene: TRBJ2-3
CDR3 DNA: TGTGCCAGCACGTCCGTTGCGGGGGCGGATACGCAGTATTTT
CDR3 protein: CASTSVAGADTQYF

clone size: .
D gene: TRBD2
V gene: TRBV2
J gene: TRBJ2-5
CDR3 DNA: TGTGCCAGCAGCCAACTGGGACTAGCGGGTCAGGGATACTTC
CDR3 protein: CASSQLGLAGQGYF

clone size: .
D gene: TRBD2
V gene: TRBV13
J gene: TRBJ2-3
CDR3 DNA: TGTGCCAGCAGCGATGCCGGGACTACCATCACAGATACGCAGTATTTT
CDR3 protein: CASSDAGTTITDTQYF

clone size: .
D gene: .
V gene: TRBV29-1
J gene: TRBJ2-1
CDR3 DNA: TGCAGCGTTAAGGCCAGAGTCAATGAGCAGTTCTTC
CDR3 protein: CSVKARVNEQFF

clone size: .
D gene: .
V gene: TRBV15
J gene: TRBJ2-6
CDR3 DNA: TGTGCCACCAGCAGGGATACATGGGCCAACGTCCTGACTTTC
CDR3 protein: CATSRDTWANVLTF

clone size: .
D gene: .
V gene: TRBV7-2
J gene: TRBJ2-7
CDR3 DNA: TGTGCCAGCAGTCCTCGGCGGGTCTACGAGCAGTACTTC
CDR3 protein: CASSPRRVYEQYF

clone size: .
D gene: TRBD2
V gene: TRBV11-2
J gene: TRBJ2-6
CDR3 DNA: TGTGCCAGCAGCCCCCAGGGAGGGACTGGGGCCAACGTCCTGACTTTC
CDR3 protein: CASSPQGGTGANVLTF

clone size: .
D gene: TRBD1
V gene: TRBV18
J gene: TRBJ2-1
CDR3 DNA: TGTGCCAGCTCAACGCTGACAGGGTCCACCTACGAGCAGTTCTTC
CDR3 protein: CASSTLTGSTYEQFF

clone size: once
D gene: .
V gene: TRBV6-6
J gene: TRBJ1-1
CDR3 DNA: TGTGCCAGCACTCCCCCCCTCACTGAAGCTTTCTTT
CDR3 protein: CASTPPLTEAFF

clone size: .
D gene: .
V gene: TRBV27
J gene: TRBJ2-5
CDR3 DNA: TGTGCCAGCAGTCCACACCTCAGGACAAACCAAGAGACCCAGTACTTC
CDR3 protein: CASSPHLRTNQETQYF

clone size: .
D gene: TRBD1
V gene: TRBV29-1
J gene: TRBJ1-4
CDR3 DNA: TGCAGCGTTCGACAGGGGGGCAGTGAAAAACTGTTTTTT
CDR3 protein: CSVRQGGSEKLFF

clone size: few
D gene: .
V gene: TRBV29-1
J gene: TRBJ1-1
CDR3 DNA: TGCAGCGGTAAGCCTGGGGGCACTGAAGCTTTCTTT
CDR3 protein: CSGKPGGTEAFF

clone size: .
D gene: .
V gene: TRBV20-1
J gene: TRBJ2-7
CDR3 DNA: TGCAGTGTCAAGGACAGAGAGCAGTACTTC
CDR3 protein: CSVKDREQYF

clone size: few
D gene: TRBD1
V gene: TRBV19
J gene: TRBJ2-2
CDR3 DNA: TGTGCCAGTAAAGGGACAGGGATAACCGCCGGGGAGCTGTTTTTT
CDR3 protein: CASKGTGITAGELFF

clone size: once
D gene: TRBD1
V gene: TRBV27
J gene: TRBJ1-2
CDR3 DNA: TGTGCCAGCAGTTCCCCGGGACAGGGCGGCTATGGCTACACCTTC
CDR3 protein: CASSSPGQGGYGYTF

clone size: .
D gene: .
V gene: TRBV10-1
J gene: TRBJ2-7
CDR3 DNA: TGCGCCAGCAGTGAGTATCCAGGGCCTACCTACGAGCAGTACTTC
CDR3 protein: CASSEYPGPTYEQYF

clone size: .
D gene: .
V gene: TRBV13
J gene: TRBJ2-7
CDR3 DNA: TGTGCCAGCAGCTTAGGTCCGGGGGCCCACTACGAGCAGTACTTC
CDR3 protein: CASSLGPGAHYEQYF

clone size: few
D gene: .
V gene: TRBV4-1
J gene: TRBJ2-7
CDR3 DNA: TGCGCCAGCAGCCAAGTACAGGGAGGCGGCTACGAGCAGTACTTC
CDR3 protein: CASSQVQGGGYEQYF

clone size: .
D gene: .
V gene: TRBV6-6
J gene: TRBJ1-5
CDR3 DNA: TGTGCCAGCAGTTCCTCTCCGGGACTCACGTCGCCCCAGCATTTT
CDR3 protein: CASSSSPGLTSPQHF

clone size: once
D gene: .
V gene: TRBV4-2
J gene: TRBJ2-1
CDR3 DNA: TGTGCCAGCAGCCAAAAAAGCCAGGGTTCCTACAATGAGCAGTTCTTC
CDR3 protein: CASSQKSQGSYNEQFF

clone size: .
D gene: TRBD2
V gene: TRBV27
J gene: TRBJ2-1
CDR3 DNA: TGTGCCAGCAGTGGACCCGGACTAGCGGGGTACAATGAGCAGTTCTTC
CDR3 protein: CASSGPGLAGYNEQFF

clone size: .
D gene: .
V gene: TRBV7-3
J gene: TRBJ2-7
CDR3 DNA: TGTGCCAGCAGCTTATATCCGGGTTATGACGAGCAGTACTTC
CDR3 protein: CASSLYPGYDEQYF

clone size: .
D gene: .
V gene: TRBV19
J gene: TRBJ2-7
CDR3 DNA: TGTGCCAGTAGTAGAGGAGGGGTCGACGAGCAGTACTTC
CDR3 protein: CASSRGGVDEQYF

clone size: .
D gene: .
V gene: TRBV29-1
J gene: TRBJ1-5
CDR3 DNA: TGCAGCGGTGACGCAACTAGCAATCAGCCCCAGCATTTT
CDR3 protein: CSGDATSNQPQHF

clone size: .
D gene: TRBD2
V gene: TRBV5-1
J gene: TRBJ2-3
CDR3 DNA: TGCGCCAGCAGCTATGGACTAGCGGGAGTTGGAACATCAGATATGCAGTATTTT
CDR3 protein: CASSYGLAGVGTSDMQYF

clone size: .
D gene: TRBD1
V gene: TRBV7-8
J gene: TRBJ1-4
CDR3 DNA: TGTGCCAGCAGCTTCCGGACAGGGGGCATAGGAACTAATGAAAAACTGTTTTTT
CDR3 protein: CASSFRTGGIGTNEKLFF

clone size: .
D gene: .
V gene: TRBV7-9
J gene: TRBJ2-3
CDR3 DNA: TGTGCCAGCAGCTTACCAACGCGACAGGTCCGCACAGATACGCAGTATTTT
CDR3 protein: CASSLPTRQVRTDTQYF

clone size: .
D gene: .
V gene: TRBV5-1
J gene: TRBJ2-1
CDR3 DNA: TGCGCCAGCACCCTTCCGGGTCATGAGCAGTTCTTC
CDR3 protein: CASTLPGHEQFF

clone size: .
D gene: .
V gene: TRBV5-1
J gene: TRBJ1-4
CDR3 DNA: TGCGCCAGCAGCTTGGTGGGGGGCCGGAATGAAAAACTGTTTTTT
CDR3 protein: CASSLVGGRNEKLFF

clone size: .
D gene: .
V gene: TRBV9
J gene: TRBJ2-5
CDR3 DNA: TGTGCCAGCAGCGTAGGGATCGTATGGGACCAAGAGACCCAGTACTTC
CDR3 protein: CASSVGIVWDQETQYF

clone size: .
D gene: .
V gene: TRBV11-2
J gene: TRBJ1-5
CDR3 DNA: TGTGCCAGCAGCTCGGGACCGGCTTATAGCAATCAGCCCCAGCATTTT
CDR3 protein: CASSSGPAYSNQPQHF

clone size: once
D gene: .
V gene: TRBV4-1
J gene: TRBJ2-4
CDR3 DNA: TGCGCCAGCAGCCATTATATGAATCTAGCCAAAAACATTCAGTACTTC
CDR3 protein: CASSHYMNLAKNIQYF